This is a list of T cell receptor beta chains from one sample in a study of CD8+CD57+ T cells in acquired aplastic anemia. TCRdb fed the reads into MiXCR, producing one record per CDR3 protein. The table shows roughly 200,000 distinct CDR3 sequences, with roughly 63% occurring only once. The sequenced sample consisted of sorted CD4+, CD8+, or CD8+CD57+ T cells (not recorded which) from PBMCs. All receptors derive from a human donor with aplastic anemia. CDR3s include the opening cysteine and the closing phenylalanine or tryptophan. Only part of the rows carry a size: once, few, many, or a class if the clone is expanded.

v_call	cdr3_length	j_call	clone_size	cdr3_aa
TRBV27	12	TRBJ2-2	-	CASGQGTGELFF
TRBV20-1	13	TRBJ1-3	few	CSAPDSSGNTIYF
TRBV7-6	15	TRBJ2-2	-	CASSSWTGSTGELFF
TRBV15	16	TRBJ2-2	-	CATSSPGLLNTGELFF
TRBV19	16	TRBJ2-5	-	CASSNRDRAYQETQYF
TRBV20-1	14	TRBJ2-7	many	CSAHDRALSYEQYF
TRBV5-8	19	TRBJ1-2	many	CASSLARGSKFLAVYGYTF
TRBV24-1	13	TRBJ1-5	-	CATTDRGDQPQHF
TRBV9	15	TRBJ2-1	many	CASSASGGQDNEQFF
TRBV25-1	12	TRBJ2-7	many	CASSVDSYEQYF
TRBV29-1	12	TRBJ1-1	once	CSVSGMNTEAFF
TRBV20-1	10	TRBJ2-3	-	CSARGDTQYF
TRBV20-1	14	TRBJ1-6	-	CSAPDRALGSPLHF
TRBV7-3	16	TRBJ2-3	-	CASSLNPGTGGDTQYF
TRBV7-8	14	TRBJ2-5	few	CASSAGLAVETQYF
TRBV2	13	TRBJ2-7	-	CASSVRARGEQYF
TRBV20-1	11	TRBJ2-7	-	CSANRDYEQYF
TRBV29-1	16	TRBJ2-3	-	CSVGGRGQGGPDTQYF
TRBV20-1	10	TRBJ2-7	-	CSASSREQYF
TRBV7-9	14	TRBJ2-7	-	CASSAWDSRYEQYF
TRBV7-9	16	TRBJ2-3	once	CASSLGGGTSRYTQYF
TRBV14	15	TRBJ1-6	-	CASSQERTFNSPLHF
TRBV15	16	TRBJ2-5	-	CATSRGGTGGKETQYF
TRBV5-4	14	TRBJ1-1	few	CASSPGYRNTEAFF
TRBV10-1	15	TRBJ2-7	-	CASSEYRGVSYEQYF
TRBV7-2	13	TRBJ2-7	-	CASSSEAGYEQYF
TRBV12-3/TRBV12-4	15	TRBJ2-5	-	CASSPRAPGRETQYF